This passage covers 19 T cell receptor beta chains from one sample sequenced in a study of response to subunit inactivated influenza vaccine (dated by TCRdb to the late 2010s). The library was obtained by RT-PCR. TCRdb lists the instrument as Illumina HiSeq 2500. The public reads were quality trimmed at Q25 with fastp and then assembled into clones with MiXCR by TCRdb, keeping productive beta chains. Merged by CDR3 protein, the rows form single entries marked with the most common genes and DNA. Recorded for this sample are hundreds of thousands of distinct CDR3 sequences; 11% to 15% of them occurred a single time. The ten largest clones add up to less than 8.5% of the sample. Material: PBMCs from blood, obtained around two weeks before vaccination. All receptors derive from a man over 45 who received an inactivated influenza vaccine. Donor details come from another sample of the same person, matched by shared clones.

J is TRBJ1-5 and V is TRBV7-8; possibly TRBD1 for D (5 bases). The length of the CDR3 is 16 residues. The germline gives CDR1 SGHVS, CDR2 FQNEAQ. V lost 5 bases and J 1 base, leaving 15 bases between the germline ends. The DNA for the CDR3 is TGTGCCAGCAGCCCCTCACTGGGGCCGAGCAATCAGCCCCAGCATTTT. Residues: CASSPSLGPSNQPQHF.

The chain carries TRBV6-1 and TRBJ2-5, with 10 bases lining up with TRBD2. In germline, CDR1 is MNHNS, CDR2 SASEGT. This CDR3 has 14 residues. Germline trimming cut 6 bases from V and 5 bases from J; bases unmatched to any gene: 6. CDR3 sequence: CASSPAGGVETQYF. DNA for the CDR3: TGTGCCAGCAGCCCAGCGGGAGGGGTGGAGACCCAGTACTTC.

V is TRBV5-1 and J is TRBJ1-2, with no clear D. CDR3 length: 16 amino acids. The germline gives CDR1 SGHRS, CDR2 YFSETQ. The V end was cut by 4 bases, the J end by 0 bases, with 16 bases between. The CDR3 DNA follows: TGCGCCAGCAGCGGACGCGGGAGGTCGTCTAACTATGGCTACACCTTC. Translation: CASSGRGRSSNYGYTF.

This clonotype has ten or more counts. The rearrangement links TRBV6-1 to TRBJ2-1; perhaps TRBD1 as D (6 bases). The CDR3 extends over 14 amino acids. V was trimmed by 6 bases and J by 5 bases, leaving 14 bases between them. The germline CDR1 and CDR2 sequences are MNHNS and SASEGT. The CDR3, as DNA: TGTGCCAGCAGCCGCCAAGGACAGAACAATGAGCAGTTCTTC. Translated, it gives CASSRQGQNNEQFF.

This chain connects TRBV28 to TRBJ2-7; TRBD1 matches at 9 bases. Germline V gene lookup returns CDR1 MDHEN and CDR2 SYDVKM. The CDR3 extends over 14 amino acids. With V trimmed by 2 bases and J by 7 bases, 6 bases remained unmatched. The CDR3 sequence is CASSLTGGAGEQYF. The CDR3 DNA reads TGTGCCAGCAGTTTAACAGGGGGCGCGGGGGAGCAGTACTTC.

The J gene is TRBJ2-3, the V gene TRBV28, with 11 bases identical to TRBD2. This CDR3 contains 17 residues. Germline loops: CDR1 MDHEN, CDR2 SYDVKM. V shed 6 bases, J shed 6 bases, and the junction held 14 bases outside the gene matches. For the CDR3, the DNA is TGTGCCAGCAGCATCTTTTTGGTAGCGGGGGGGATGGATACGCAGTATTTT. Translation: CASSIFLVAGGMDTQYF.

V is TRBV15 and J is TRBJ2-1; the match to TRBD1 covers 10 bases. CDR3 length: 15 amino acids. V shed 3 bases and J 8 bases; nucleotides not matched to a gene: 7. Germline lookup yields CDR1 LNHNV and CDR2 YYDKDF (reference sequence). The CDR3 is CATSSFDRGLYEQFF. DNA of the CDR3: TGTGCCACCAGCAGCTTCGACAGGGGGCTTTATGAGCAGTTCTTC.

At least ten counts were recorded for this clonotype. As DNA, the CDR3 is TGTGCCAGCAGCGGACAGGGAACCGGGGAGCTGTTTTTT. As protein: CASSGQGTGELFF. The chain joins TRBV6-4 to TRBJ2-2; 8 bases agree with TRBD1. This CDR3 spans 13 amino acids. CDR1 and CDR2 from the germline V gene are MRHNA and SNTAGT. With 6 bases clipped from V and 5 bases from J, the junction kept 2 bases outside the gene matches.

This clonotype was detected many times. The chain recombines TRBV7-6 with TRBJ2-7, with 8 bases matching TRBD2. The germline V gene has CDR1 SGHVS and CDR2 FNYEAQ. The CDR3 sequence is 14 residues long. With 5 bases clipped from V and 2 bases from J, the junction kept 5 bases outside the gene matches. CDR3 coding DNA: TGTGCCAGCAGCCGGGGACTAGACACCTACGAGCAGTACTTC. The encoded protein is CASSRGLDTYEQYF.

J is TRBJ2-5 and V is TRBV5-1, with D tentatively TRBD1 or TRBD2 (5 bases each). Germline CDR1 is SGHRS and CDR2 is YFSETQ. CDR3 length: 15 amino acids. Trimming took 0 bases from V and 2 from J, leaving 11 bases between them. DNA of the CDR3: TGCGCCAGCAGCTTGGTGTTGGGGGAGCAAGAGACCCAGTACTTC. Its protein product is CASSLVLGEQETQYF.

This clonotype has a handful of counts. This chain connects TRBV29-1 to TRBJ2-7; the D call may be TRBD1 or TRBD2 (7 bases each). Trimming left V 4 bases short and J 3 bases short, with 16 bases between. This CDR3 spans 14 amino acids. CDR1 is SQVTM and CDR2 is ANQGSEA in the germline V gene. Here the CDR3 DNA reads TGCAGCGTTGTAGCCCAGGGGGGGGACTACGAGCAGTACTTC. Its protein is CSVVAQGGDYEQYF.

The genes are TRBV3-1 and TRBJ2-1; 10 nucleotides align to TRBD1. CDR3 length: 15 amino acids. The junction had 3 bases not matched to a gene; V was cut back by 3 bases and J by 4 bases. The germline CDR1 and CDR2 sequences are LGHDT and YNNKEL (reference sequence). The CDR3 region has the DNA TGTGCCAGCAGCCAGAGGACAGGGGGGTACAATGAGCAGTTCTTC. Encoded protein: CASSQRTGGYNEQFF.

The rearrangement joins TRBV7-2 to TRBJ2-5, with D possibly TRBD1 on 6 matching bases. CDR3 length equals 13 residues. CDR1 is SGHTA, CDR2 FQGNSA, per germline. V shed 4 bases and J shed 6 bases, with 12 bases lying between them. CDR3: CASSSGTHQTQYF. Here the CDR3 DNA reads TGTGCCAGCAGCTCAGGGACACATCAGACCCAGTACTTC.

The chain recombines TRBV6-1 with TRBJ2-3; a weak D match, TRBD1 (5 bases). CDR3 size: 14 residues. V lost 6 bases to trimming and J lost 3 bases, with 13 bases between them. Germline V CDR1 and CDR2: MNHNS, SASEGT. Written as DNA, the CDR3 is TGTGCCAGCAGGGCAGGGTCCGGAACAGATACGCAGTATTTT. Its protein is CASRAGSGTDTQYF.

This clonotype was counted a few times. The V gene is TRBV12-3 or TRBV12-4, the J gene TRBJ1-1, with D unresolved. The CDR3 is 14 residues long. Trimming pared 6 bases from V and 0 bases from J, leaving 11 bases between. The CDR3 reads CASRHNTVNTEAFF. CDR3 sequence (DNA): TGTGCCAGCAGGCATAACACAGTGAACACTGAAGCTTTCTTT.

This clonotype showed up many times. This chain uses TRBV28 with TRBJ1-1, with D possibly matching TRBD1 (5 bases). In germline, CDR1 is MDHEN, CDR2 SYDVKM. The germline V and J ends were trimmed by 5 bases and 1 base, with 11 bases remaining between them. The length of the CDR3 is 14 residues. CDR3 nucleotide sequence: TGTGCCAGCAGTGCCGACAGACCGAACACTGAAGCTTTCTTT. Its translation is CASSADRPNTEAFF.

The sample holds one count of this clonotype. The chain carries TRBV12-3 or TRBV12-4 and TRBJ2-5; 14 bases agree with TRBD2. Trimming removed 4 bases from V and 5 bases from J; junction bases left unmatched: 9. The CDR3 covers 17 residues. The CDR3 sequence is CASSSLGLAGGVETQYF. In DNA, the CDR3 is TGTGCCAGCAGTTCCTTAGGACTAGCGGGGGGCGTGGAGACCCAGTACTTC.

This clonotype was found a few times. V is TRBV5-1 and J is TRBJ2-5, with D unresolved. The CDR3 contains 13 residues. V lost 1 base, J lost 5 bases, and 9 bases lay in between. Germline CDR1 and CDR2: SGHRS and YFSETQ. The CDR3: CASSLNSFETQYF. CDR3 nucleotides: TGCGCCAGCAGCTTGAATAGCTTCGAGACCCAGTACTTC.

V gene TRBV29-1 combines with J gene TRBJ2-3, with 7 bases that match TRBD2. The CDR3 is 15 amino acids. The germline CDR1 and CDR2 sequences are SQVTM and ANQGSEA. V lost 6 bases, J lost 6 bases, and 15 bases stayed unmatched. CDR3 DNA sequence: TGCAGCGTCCCGAGAGGGGCGGGAGAAAGGGATACGCAGTATTTT. Amino acids: CSVPRGAGERDTQYF.